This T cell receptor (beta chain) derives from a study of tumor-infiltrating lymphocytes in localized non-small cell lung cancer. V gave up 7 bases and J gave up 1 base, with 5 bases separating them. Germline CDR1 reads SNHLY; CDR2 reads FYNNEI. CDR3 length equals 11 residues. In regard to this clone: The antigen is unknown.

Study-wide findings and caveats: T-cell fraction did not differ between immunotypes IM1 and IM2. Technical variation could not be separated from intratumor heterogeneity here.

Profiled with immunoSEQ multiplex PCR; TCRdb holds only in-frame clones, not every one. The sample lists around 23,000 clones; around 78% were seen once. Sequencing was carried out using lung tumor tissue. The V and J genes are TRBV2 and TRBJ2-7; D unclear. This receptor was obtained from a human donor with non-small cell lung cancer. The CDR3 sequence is CASKLSYEQYF. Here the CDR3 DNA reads TGTGCCAGCAAGTTGTCCTACGAGCAGTACTTC.